What follows describes a single T cell receptor (beta chain). Its antigen remains undetermined. No base quality information exists; no much larger clone differs at one position. The data originate from a study of post-analysis software for immune sequencing data (dated by TCRdb to about 2015). With regard to the full study: Relapsing-remitting, secondary progressive and progressive-relapsing multiple sclerosis were recorded as disease courses, and subtype annotation was lacking for some patients. A subset of samples was prepared in parallel using single-end sample barcoding, then pooled and co-amplified after Illumina adapter ligation. Patient repertoires were compared against ten to eleven previously published healthy control repertoires from donors aged roughly 6 to 28 years.

To demonstrate the VDJtools post-analysis software, the study profiled TCR beta repertoires from the peripheral blood of about a dozen young patients with multiple sclerosis. Multiple sclerosis patients were children and adolescents aged roughly 6 to 16 years. The V and J ends are trimmed by 9 bases and 6 bases, leaving 14 bases between them. Its CDR3 holds 13 amino acids, cysteine through phenylalanine. The read is trimmed to its CDR3 DNA, 39 bases read in frame from base 1. The library was prepared using PCR. TCRdb records Illumina HiSeq 2500 as the sequencer. To reduce PCR and sequencing biases, unique molecular identifiers were incorporated into the TCR beta cDNA libraries. Every 1 to 10 million input T cells yielded 500,000 or so cDNA molecules, meaning each molecule approximated one T cell. The same protocol used for the earlier healthy control dataset was applied to prepare and sequence the patient libraries. Samples belonging to the same batch were prepared together, multiplexed and sequenced on a shared HiSeq lane. As for the authors' bioinformatics: MIGEC handled the raw barcoded reads, throwing out single-read molecular identifier groups before consensus assembly and CDR3 extraction. VDJtools was used for post-analysis of the clonotype tables, and diversity was normalized by down-sampling every dataset to the size of the smallest sample. To correct batch-related cross-sample contamination, repertoire overlap clustering matched CDR3 amino acid sequences but not nucleotide sequences. Starting from the raw public reads, TCRdb applied fastp trimming at Q25, assembled clones with MiXCR and retained in-frame beta chains. A single entry per CDR3 protein holds the most common genes and DNA from its merged rows. TCRdb's processing, not the authors', yielded these V and J calls. The sample table records about 540,000 distinct CDR3 sequences; 34% of these occur just once. 6% of the sample belongs to the ten largest clones.

What the authors observed across the whole study: Roughly 5 TRBV segments, including TRBV5-6, TRBV5-1 and TRBV20-1, were significantly more frequent in patients than controls. The multiple sclerosis patient group was slightly younger than the control group. Strong co-clustering of samples prepared in the same batch was shown by direct clustering with F measure, prompting a batch-effect correction. Normalized Chao1 diversity was significantly lower in multiple sclerosis patients than controls, suggesting substantial peripheral T-cell clonal expansion.

The V and J segments used are TRBV12-3 or TRBV12-4 and TRBJ1-4; no D segment can be confidently identified. The TCR was taken from a girl aged 2-17 years with multiple sclerosis. The sequencing input was blood. The DNA sequence is given as TGTGCCAGTACTCCCGACGGGTATGAAAAACTGTTTTTT. This sequence encodes CASTPDGYEKLFF.